Only a few counts were recorded for the clone carrying this T cell receptor beta chain. One entry per CDR3 protein results from TCRdb running MiXCR on the RT-PCR reads. The data hold around 180,000 distinct CDR3 sequences, with roughly 8.7% observed a single time. This sample was included in a study of response to subunit inactivated influenza vaccine. This specimen was non-naive T cells sorted from PBMCs, taken on the day of vaccination. The receptor was derived from a man aged 50 to 59 who received an inactivated influenza vaccine.

The CDR3 coding sequence is TGCAGTGCCTCCTCGACCCAGGTCACTGAAGCTTTCTTT. Its protein is CSASSTQVTEAFF. V gene TRBV20-1 combines with J gene TRBJ1-1; D is uncertain. The CDR3 totals 13 residues. Trimming removed 6 bases at V and 4 bases at J, with 15 bases between. Germline CDR1 reads DFQATT; CDR2 reads SNEGSKA (reference sequence).